The clone carrying this T cell receptor beta chain was seen at least ten times. This CDR3 has 12 residues. Germline V gene data show CDR1 as SQVTM and CDR2 as ANQGSEA. The V end lost 3 bases, the J end lost 2 bases, and 7 bases lay between the germline ends. TCRdb recomputed calls from the PCR reads with MiXCR, one row per CDR3 protein. The sample lists around 70,000 distinct CDR3 sequences; roughly 18% were seen once. The data were taken from a study of molecular identifiers for immune sequencing clone quantification. Study as a whole: In replicates, RNA taken from roughly 18,000 or 92,000 naive CD8 cells was divided five ways, and four portions underwent sequencing.

Sequenced material: naive CD8+ T cells from blood, with Jurkat cell RNA spiked in. The sample's subset: FACS-sorted CD8+CD4-CCR7+CD45RA+ naive T cells. This clonotype was sampled from a human donor in good health. Some libraries in this study had Jurkat cell RNA spiked in. J is TRBJ1-2 and V is TRBV29-1; D is uncertain. CDR3 nucleotides: TGCAGCGTTGACCGGGCGAACTATGGCTACACCTTC. This translates into CSVDRANYGYTF. Complete variable domain (other parts from reference TRBV29-1 and TRBJ1-2): SAVISQKPSRDICQRGTSLTIQCQVDSQVTMMFWYRQQPGQSLTLIATANQGSEATYESGFVIDKFPISRPNLTFSTLTVSNMSPEDSSIYLCSVDRANYGYTFGSGTRLTVV.